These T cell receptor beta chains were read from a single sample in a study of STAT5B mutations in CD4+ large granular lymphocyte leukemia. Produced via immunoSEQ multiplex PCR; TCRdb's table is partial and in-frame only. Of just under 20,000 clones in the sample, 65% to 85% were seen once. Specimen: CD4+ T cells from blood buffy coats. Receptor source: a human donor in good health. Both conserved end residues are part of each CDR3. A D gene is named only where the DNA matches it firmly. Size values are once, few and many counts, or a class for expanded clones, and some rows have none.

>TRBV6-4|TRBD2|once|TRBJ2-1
CASRTWNDGGEQFF
TGTGCCAGCAGGACCTGGAATGACGGGGGGGAGCAGTTCTTC
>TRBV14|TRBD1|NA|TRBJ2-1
CASSNLDRAGNEQFF
TGTGCCAGCAGCAACCTTGACAGGGCAGGCAATGAGCAGTTCTTC
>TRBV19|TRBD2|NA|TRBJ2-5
CASSMEGGGAGGRETQYF
TGTGCCAGTAGTATGGAGGGTGGTGGAGCGGGAGGGCGAGAGACCCAGTACTTC
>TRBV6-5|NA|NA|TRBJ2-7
CASSYGDGRHSYEQYF
TGTGCCAGCAGTTACGGGGACGGACGTCACTCCTACGAGCAGTACTTC
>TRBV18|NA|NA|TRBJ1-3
CASSPVAAEFGNTIYF
TGTGCCAGCTCACCGGTGGCAGCTGAATTCGGAAACACCATATATTTT
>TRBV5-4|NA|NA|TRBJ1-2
CASSLGQDYGYTF
TGTGCCAGCAGCTTGGGACAGGATTATGGCTACACCTTC
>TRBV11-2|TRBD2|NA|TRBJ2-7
CASSLVSSGRFNEQYF
TGTGCCAGCAGCTTAGTTAGCAGCGGGAGATTCAACGAGCAGTACTTC
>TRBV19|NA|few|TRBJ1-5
CASNPQQGNQPQHF
TGTGCCAGTAACCCACAGCAGGGGAATCAGCCCCAGCATTTT
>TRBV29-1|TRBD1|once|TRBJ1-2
CSGRDSNYGYTF
TGCAGCGGCCGGGACAGTAACTATGGCTACACCTTC
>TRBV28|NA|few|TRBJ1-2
CATGGGGYYGYTF
TGTGCCACCGGGGGCGGGGGCTACTATGGCTACACCTTC
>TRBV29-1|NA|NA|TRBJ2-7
CSYRNTDWGEQYF
TGCAGCTACCGGAACACAGATTGGGGCGAGCAGTACTTC
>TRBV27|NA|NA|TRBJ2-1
CASSSSDTLKHRRRFF
TGTGCCAGCAGTTCCTCGGACACCCTAAAACACAGGAGGCGGTTCTTC
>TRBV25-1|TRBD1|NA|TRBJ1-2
CASSEAGTGLHGYTF
TGTGCCAGCAGTGAAGCCGGGACAGGGCTTCATGGCTACACCTTC
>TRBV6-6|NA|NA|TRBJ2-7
CASTNGGLSSYEQYF
TGTGCCAGCACCAACGGAGGGCTCAGCTCCTACGAGCAGTACTTC
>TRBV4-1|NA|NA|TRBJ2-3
CASSQDGAPRDTQYF
TGCGCCAGCAGCCAAGACGGAGCTCCCAGAGATACGCAGTATTTT
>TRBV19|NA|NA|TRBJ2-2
CASSWWPGELFF
TGTGCCAGTAGTTGGTGGCCCGGGGAGCTGTTTTTT
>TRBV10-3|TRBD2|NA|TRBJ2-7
CATLGLAGGEQYF
TGTGCCACTTTGGGACTAGCGGGAGGAGAGCAGTACTTC
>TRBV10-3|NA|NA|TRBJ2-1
CAISSGTTDNEQFF
TGTGCCATCAGTTCGGGGACAACAGACAATGAGCAGTTCTTC
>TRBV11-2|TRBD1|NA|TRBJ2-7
CASSLDSDRVFSYEQYF
TGTGCCAGCAGCTTAGACAGTGACAGGGTATTTTCCTACGAGCAGTACTTC
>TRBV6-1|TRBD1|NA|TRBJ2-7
CASSERGTGVQYF
TGTGCCAGCAGTGAAAGGGGGACAGGGGTGCAGTACTTC
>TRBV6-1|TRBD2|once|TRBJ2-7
CASRILAGDSYEQYF
TGTGCCAGCAGGATCCTAGCGGGAGATTCCTACGAGCAGTACTTC
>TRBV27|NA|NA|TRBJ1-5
CASSKQGSGQPQHF
TGTGCCAGCAGTAAACAGGGTAGTGGTCAGCCCCAGCATTTT